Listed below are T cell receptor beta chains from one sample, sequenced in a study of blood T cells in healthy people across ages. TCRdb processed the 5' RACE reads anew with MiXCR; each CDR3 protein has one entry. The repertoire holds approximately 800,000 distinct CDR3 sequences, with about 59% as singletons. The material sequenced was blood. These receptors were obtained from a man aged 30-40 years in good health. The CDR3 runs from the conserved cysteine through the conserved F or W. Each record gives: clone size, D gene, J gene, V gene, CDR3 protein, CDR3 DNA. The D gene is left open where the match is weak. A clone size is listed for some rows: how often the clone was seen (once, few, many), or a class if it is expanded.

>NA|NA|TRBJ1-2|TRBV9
CASSPQDGAYGYTF
TGTGCCAGCAGCCCTCAGGACGGTGCCTATGGCTACACCTTC
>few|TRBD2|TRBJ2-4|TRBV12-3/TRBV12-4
CASSSTSLAGVAKNIQYF
TGTGCCAGCAGTTCCACCTCACTAGCGGGGGTAGCCAAAAACATTCAGTACTTC
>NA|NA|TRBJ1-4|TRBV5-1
CASSLMDSINEKLFF
TGCGCCAGCAGCTTGATGGATAGCATTAATGAAAAACTGTTTTTT
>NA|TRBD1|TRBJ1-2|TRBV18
CASSPNAVTGENGYTF
TGTGCCAGCTCACCAAACGCCGTGACAGGGGAAAATGGCTACACCTTC
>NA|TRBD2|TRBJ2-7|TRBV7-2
CASSSQRGTSIPCEQYF
TGTGCCAGCAGCTCCCAGAGAGGGACTAGCATTCCCTGCGAGCAGTACTTC
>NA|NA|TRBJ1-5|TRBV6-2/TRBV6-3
CASSEVFQPQHF
TGTGCCAGCAGTGAAGTATTTCAGCCCCAGCATTTT
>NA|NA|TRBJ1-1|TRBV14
CASSQLYGGTEAFF
TGTGCCAGCAGCCAACTCTACGGGGGCACTGAAGCTTTCTTT
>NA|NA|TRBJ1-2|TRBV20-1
CSARAGVRGYGYTF
TGCAGTGCTAGAGCCGGCGTTAGGGGCTATGGCTACACCTTC
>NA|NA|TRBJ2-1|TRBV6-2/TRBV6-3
CASSYAYYNEQFF
TGTGCCAGCAGTTACGCGTATTACAATGAGCAGTTCTTC
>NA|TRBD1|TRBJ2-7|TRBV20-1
CSVGGQGANEQYF
TGCAGTGTTGGAGGACAGGGGGCGAACGAGCAGTACTTC
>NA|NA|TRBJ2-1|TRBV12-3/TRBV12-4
CASMLRQSSYNEQFF
TGTGCCAGCATGTTAAGACAAAGTTCTTACAATGAGCAGTTCTTC